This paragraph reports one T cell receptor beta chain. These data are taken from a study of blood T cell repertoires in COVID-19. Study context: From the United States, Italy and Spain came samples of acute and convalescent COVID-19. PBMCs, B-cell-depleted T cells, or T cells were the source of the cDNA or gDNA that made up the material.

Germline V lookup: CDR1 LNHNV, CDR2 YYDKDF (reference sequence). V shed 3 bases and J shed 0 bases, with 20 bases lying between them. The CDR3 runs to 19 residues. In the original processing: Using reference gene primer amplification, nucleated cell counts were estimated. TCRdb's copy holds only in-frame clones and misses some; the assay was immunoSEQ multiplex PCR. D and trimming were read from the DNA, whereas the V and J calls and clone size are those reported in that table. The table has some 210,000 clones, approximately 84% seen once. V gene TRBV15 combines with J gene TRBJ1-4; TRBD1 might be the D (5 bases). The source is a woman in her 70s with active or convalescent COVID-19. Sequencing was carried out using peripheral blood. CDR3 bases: TGTGCCACCAGCAGCCCCACCCAGGGTTCCCTTTCAACTAATGAAAAACTGTTTTTT. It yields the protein CATSSPTQGSLSTNEKLFF.